Here is one T cell receptor (beta chain) with its context. Its antigen remains unknown. The data were obtained in a study of cytomegalovirus exposure and HLA in healthy donors. TCRdb keeps only in-frame clones here, not all; method: immunoSEQ multiplex PCR. The sample includes roughly 120,000 clones, approximately 94% seen only once; the top ten take approximately 1.2%. Trimming removed 1 base at V and 3 bases at J, with 13 bases between. CDR3 length: 15 amino acids. Germline V lookup: CDR1 SGHRS, CDR2 YFSETQ. General study results and limits: Usually a TCR sequence was rare, but some public TCRs were found in many donors.

This clonotype originated in a woman aged 18-29 years in good health and CMV-seronegative. The chain carries TRBV5-1 and TRBJ2-5, with a weak D call TRBD2 (6 bases). The sample was PBMCs. The CDR3 sequence is CASSLSQGGKETQYF. The CDR3 DNA follows: TGCGCCAGCAGCTTGTCGCAGGGAGGAAAAGAGACCCAGTACTTC. Drawing the rest from reference TRBV5-1 and TRBJ2-5, the complete variable domain is KAGVTQTPRYLIKTRGQQVTLSCSPISGHRSVSWYQQTPGQGLQFLFEYFSETQRNKGNFPGRFSGRQFSNSRSEMNVSTLELGDSALYLCASSLSQGGKETQYFGPGTRLLVL.